This entry lists 8 T cell receptor beta chains sequenced from one sample in a study of shared T cell receptors in the human thymus. Sequencing used immunoSEQ multiplex PCR; TCRdb keeps in-frame clones, though not all of them. In the table there are some 700,000 clones, approximately 88% of which are singletons. These data were also filed under a second study, of human thymus T cells.

The sequencing sample was made of thymocytes. The receptors come from a boy younger than two with a congenital heart defect.

This chain links TRBV7-3 with TRBJ2-1; 7 positions agree with TRBD1. The germline CDR1 and CDR2 sequences are SGHTA and FQGTGA. The V segment lost 5 bases and the J segment 4 bases; nucleotides outside the gene matches: 8. The CDR3 is 15 amino acids. CDR3 sequence: CASSLRDSLYNEQFF. The CDR3 DNA is TGTGCCAGCAGCCTACGGGACAGCCTTTACAATGAGCAGTTCTTC.

On this clone itself: Its ends do not fully match the called genes, so a read error is possible. The chain is built from TRBV7-7 and TRBJ2-3; 8 bases are shared with TRBD1. Germline V gene data show CDR1 as SSHAT and CDR2 as FNYEAQ (reference sequence). This CDR3 is built from 15 residues. The CDR3 DNA reads TGTGCTAGCAGCCCCGGCCAGGGGGCTACAGATACGCAGTATTTT. It codes for CASSPGQGATDTQYF.

The gene calls are TRBV4-3 and TRBJ1-2; 8 bases are shared with TRBD1. Germline CDR1 reads LGHNA; CDR2 reads YSLEER. J lost 11 bases, V lost 3 bases, and 5 bases had no gene match. The CDR3 is 12 amino acids. The CDR3 region is CASSHATGDYTF. The CDR3 DNA reads as TGCGCCAGCAGCCATGCGACAGGGGATTACACCTTC.

This chain connects TRBV14 to TRBJ2-5, with 12 bases aligning to TRBD1. CDR3 size: 16 residues. Looked up from germline, CDR1 is SGHDN and CDR2 is FVKESK. V lost 5 bases, J lost 5 bases, and 9 bases stayed unmatched. The CDR3 protein is CASSFRDRGLWETQYF. Here the CDR3 DNA reads TGTGCCAGCAGCTTCCGGGACAGGGGGCTGTGGGAGACCCAGTACTTC.

The V call is TRBV19, the J call TRBJ1-2; TRBD1 matches 8 bases. Germline V lookup: CDR1 LNHDA, CDR2 SQIVND (reference sequence). Trimming removed 3 bases from V and 2 bases from J; junction bases left unmatched: 2. The CDR3 has 14 amino acids. The CDR3 DNA sequence: TGTGCCAGTAGTATGGGACAGGAGAACTATGGCTACACCTTC. It specifies CASSMGQENYGYTF. Using reference TRBV19 and TRBJ1-2 for the parts outside the CDR3, the full variable domain is DGGITQSPKYLFRKEGQNVTLSCEQNLNHDAMYWYRQDPGQGLRLIYYSQIVNDFQKGDIAEGYSVSREKKESFPLTVTSAQKNPTAFYLCASSMGQENYGYTFGSGTRLTVV.

The chain couples TRBV7-6 to TRBJ2-5, with 9 bases that match TRBD1. Trimming removed 2 bases from V and 5 bases from J; junction bases left unmatched: 27. The CDR3 has 22 residues. Germline-derived CDR1 and CDR2 are SGHVS and FNYEAQ. Written as DNA, the CDR3 is TGTGCCAGCAGCTTAAATAGTTTTGGACAGGGGAATAGGGAGTCGGATAGGGAGACCCAGTACTTC. It specifies CASSLNSFGQGNRESDRETQYF.

The chain uses TRBV5-4 and TRBJ2-3; 8 bases are a match to TRBD2. There are 14 residues in the CDR3. Germline V gene sequence: CDR1 SGHNT, CDR2 YYREEE (reference sequence). The trim removed 3 bases at V and 5 bases at J, leaving 5 bases unmatched. In DNA, the CDR3 is TGTGCCAGCAGCTCGGGACTAGGGGTAGATACGCAGTATTTT. Its translation is CASSSGLGVDTQYF.

In regard to this clone: This sample includes further DNA sequences coding for the same CDR3. The chain is built from TRBV20-1 and TRBJ2-7; D is uncertain. Germline CDR1 reads DFQATT; CDR2 reads SNEGSKA (reference sequence). CDR3 length equals 10 residues. V gave up 6 bases and J gave up 4 bases, with 7 bases separating them. This CDR3 reads CSAPLYEQYF. Written as DNA, the CDR3 is TGCAGTGCCCCCCTTTACGAGCAGTACTTC.